This T cell receptor (beta chain) was sequenced for a study of OX40 agonist ivuxolimab in advanced cancers. Profiled with immunoSEQ multiplex PCR; TCRdb holds only in-frame clones, not every one. This table holds more than 25,000 clones, 85% to 90% found once. The CDR3 is 15 amino acids. Germline loops: CDR1 SNHLY, CDR2 FYNNEI. V lost 6 bases to trimming and J lost 0 bases; unmatched junction nucleotides: 2. The chain combines TRBV2 with TRBJ2-7, with 13 bases aligning to TRBD2. The specimen comprised CD4+ or CD8+ T cells sorted from blood, sampled in a trial of the OX40 agonist ivuxolimab. The source is an adult with an advanced solid tumor such as melanoma, head and neck, liver or kidney cancer. CDR3 nucleotide sequence: TGTGCCAGCAGCCGACTAGCGGGAGGCTCCTACGAGCAGTACTTC. Translation: CASSRLAGGSYEQYF. Together with reference TRBV2 and TRBJ2-7, the CDR3 gives the full variable domain: EPEVTQTPSHQVTQMGQEVILRCVPISNHLYFYWYRQILGQKVEFLVSFYNNEISEKSEIFDDQFSVERPDGSNFTLKIRSTKLEDSAMYFCASSRLAGGSYEQYFGPGTRLTVT.